Following are 26 T cell receptor beta chains from one sample sequenced in a study of blood T cell repertoires in COVID-19. The data were produced by immunoSEQ multiplex PCR, yet TCRdb's version contains in-frame clones alone and is incomplete. The table includes about 170,000 clones, 85% to 90% detected once. The specimen was peripheral blood. The receptors shown here come from a woman older than 75 with COVID-19, enrolled during active disease.

This clone was seen a single time. For the CDR3, the DNA is TGTGCCATCTCTTTTGGGACAGGGGCCCCAGATACGCAGTATTTT. Translation: CAISFGTGAPDTQYF. The gene calls are TRBV28 and TRBJ2-3; 10 positions match TRBD1. CDR3 size: 15 residues. CDR1 and CDR2 from the germline V gene are MDHEN and SYDVKM. V lost 10 bases, J lost 4 bases, and 11 bases stayed unmatched.

The chain is built from TRBV12-3 or TRBV12-4 and TRBJ2-7, with D unclear. The CDR3 covers 12 residues. V was shortened by 6 bases and J by 8 bases, with 14 bases between the two germline ends. The CDR3 coding sequence is TGTGCCAGCAGCCCGCTAGAGTACAAGCAGTACTTC. This gives the protein CASSPLEYKQYF.

The chain recombines TRBV24-1 with TRBJ2-3; 9 bases line up with TRBD2. The CDR3 covers 17 residues. Germline V gene sequence: CDR1 KGHDR, CDR2 SFDVKD. Losses at the gene ends were 1 base for V and 6 bases for J; bases not matched to a gene: 10. Here the CDR3 reads CATSDFVREGQCDTQYF. For the CDR3, the DNA is TGTGCCACCAGTGATTTTGTGCGGGAGGGCCAATGCGATACGCAGTATTTT.

The genes are TRBV7-2 and TRBJ2-2, with D maybe TRBD2 (5 bases). Trimming removed 3 bases from V and 5 bases from J, with 7 bases in between. The CDR3 runs 13 residues. CDR1 and CDR2 from the germline V gene are SGHTA and FQGNSA. The CDR3 reads CASSFAGTGELFF. CDR3 nucleotides: TGTGCCAGCAGCTTTGCGGGTACCGGGGAGCTGTTTTTT.

V and J are TRBV6-5 and TRBJ2-7; D is possibly TRBD2 (5 bases). Looked up from germline, CDR1 is MNHEY and CDR2 is SVGAGI. CDR3 length: 13 amino acids. V lost 6 bases to trimming and J lost 4 bases, with 13 bases between them. CDR3 in amino acids: CASSVRSGYEQYF. CDR3 in DNA: TGTGCCAGCAGCGTTCGTTCGGGATACGAGCAGTACTTC.

The chain carries TRBV6-1 and TRBJ1-1; D ambiguous. Germline CDR1 and CDR2: MNHNS and SASEGT. This CDR3 spans 14 amino acids. V lost 1 base and J lost 4, with 10 bases in between. The CDR3 loop reads CASSEEMAFTEAFF. In nucleotides, the CDR3 is TGTGCCAGCAGTGAAGAGATGGCATTCACTGAAGCTTTCTTT.

The V and J genes are TRBV14 and TRBJ1-6; possibly TRBD1 for D (6 bases). Germline V gene lookup returns CDR1 SGHDN and CDR2 FVKESK. The V end was cut by 0 bases, the J end by 12 bases, with 12 bases between. This CDR3 comprises 14 residues. CDR3 DNA: TGTGCCAGCAGCCAAGACCCAGGGGTGGGACCCCTCCACTTT. Protein product: CASSQDPGVGPLHF.

The CDR3 bases are TGTGCCAGCAGCTTGGGAGTGGGTAGCACCTACGAGCAGTACTTC. It encodes CASSLGVGSTYEQYF. The chain employs TRBV5-6 and TRBJ2-7, with D uncertain. V lost 0 bases and J 2 bases, leaving 12 bases between the germline ends. Germline CDR1 is SGHDT and CDR2 is YYEEEE. The CDR3 consists of 15 residues.

The V and J genes are TRBV18 and TRBJ1-1; D unresolved. Trimming removed 2 bases at V and 3 bases at J, with 7 bases between. The CDR3 spans 13 residues. The germline V gene has CDR1 KGHSH and CDR2 LQKENI. Here the CDR3 reads CASSPDGYTEAFF. CDR3 bases: TGTGCCAGCTCACCAGACGGGTACACTGAAGCTTTCTTT.

CDR3 loop: CASSISRGRESPLHF. The CDR3 DNA reads as TGTGCCAGTAGTATCAGCCGCGGGAGGGAATCACCCCTCCACTTT. The chain links TRBV19 to TRBJ1-6; D is unresolved. Trimming took 3 bases from V and 10 from J, leaving 16 bases between them. CDR3 size: 15 residues. Germline V gene data show CDR1 as LNHDA and CDR2 as SQIVND (reference sequence). Full variable domain (rest looked up from reference TRBV19 and TRBJ1-6): DGGITQSPKYLFRKEGQNVTLSCEQNLNHDAMYWYRQDPGQGLRLIYYSQIVNDFQKGDIAEGYSVSREKKESFPLTVTSAQKNPTAFYLCASSISRGRESPLHFGNGTRLTVT.

The rearrangement uses TRBV28 and TRBJ2-2, with 9 bases lining up with TRBD1. This CDR3 region has 14 residues. Germline loops: CDR1 MDHEN, CDR2 SYDVKM. V lost 9 bases and J lost 5; bases outside the gene matches: 7. For the CDR3, the DNA is TGTGCCAGTCTTACGACAGGGGGAACCGGGGAGCTGTTTTTT. Translating gives CASLTTGGTGELFF.

The chain links TRBV6-2 or TRBV6-3 to TRBJ2-1, with 12 bases fitting TRBD2. Germline loops: CDR1 MNHEY, CDR2 SVGEGT. CDR3 length: 16 residues. The J segment lost 8 bases and the V segment lost 2 bases, leaving 7 bases of the junction unmatched. The CDR3 region has the DNA TGTGCCAGCAGTTACCGACTAGCGGGAGAAGGCCATGAGCAGTTCTTC. Protein product: CASSYRLAGEGHEQFF.

The gene calls are TRBV28 and TRBJ1-1; D call uncertain. Trimming removed 8 bases from V and 1 base from J, with 11 bases in between. Per the germline V gene, CDR1 is MDHEN and CDR2 is SYDVKM. This CDR3 spans 13 amino acids. The CDR3 DNA sequence: TGTGCCAGCTATGTGTCAGGGAACACTGAAGCTTTCTTT. This codes for CASYVSGNTEAFF.

The chain has TRBV18 and TRBJ2-2, with 7 positions matching TRBD1. The V segment lost 2 bases and the J segment 6 bases; nucleotides outside the gene matches: 3. CDR3 size: 14 residues. Germline V CDR1 and CDR2: KGHSH, LQKENI. This CDR3 is CASSPFDRAGELFF. In DNA, the CDR3 is TGTGCCAGCTCACCATTCGACAGGGCCGGGGAGCTGTTTTTT. Full variable domain (outside the CDR3, taken from reference TRBV18 and TRBJ2-2): NAGVMQNPRHLVRRRGQEARLRCSPMKGHSHVYWYRQLPEEGLKFMVYLQKENIIDESGMPKERFSAEFPKEGPSILRIQQVVRGDSAAYFCASSPFDRAGELFFGEGSRLTVL.

This clone was seen more than once but under ten times. The rearrangement uses TRBV20-1 and TRBJ1-1; tentative D call: TRBD1 (6 bases). Per germline, CDR1 DFQATT and CDR2 SNEGSKA (reference sequence). V shed 3 bases and J shed 7 bases, with 12 bases lying between them. This CDR3 region has 12 residues. The CDR3 bases are TGCAGTGCTAGTCGGGCGACAGGTGAAGCTTTCTTT. Translated, it gives CSASRATGEAFF.

The rearrangement uses TRBV25-1 and TRBJ2-1; weak D call: TRBD1 (5 bases). Germline V gene lookup returns CDR1 MGHDK and CDR2 SYGVNS. The CDR3 loop spans 16 amino acids. V was pared by 1 base and J by 4 bases, with 14 bases between. CDR3 loop: CASSESERQPYNEQFF. DNA for the CDR3: TGTGCCAGCAGTGAATCTGAGAGACAGCCTTACAATGAGCAGTTCTTC. Together with reference TRBV25-1 and TRBJ2-1, the CDR3 gives the full variable domain: EADIYQTPRYLVIGTGKKITLECSQTMGHDKMYWYQQDPGMELHLIHYSYGVNSTEKGDLSSESTVSRIRTEHFPLTLESARPSHTSQYLCASSESERQPYNEQFFGPGTRLTVL.

The gene calls are TRBV3-1 (or the pseudogene TRBV3-2) and TRBJ1-1, with TRBD1 matching over 7 bases. Germline CDR1 LGHDT, CDR2 YNNKEL (reference sequence). Trimming cost V 0 bases and J 7 bases; bases outside gene matches: 8. CDR3 length: 15 amino acids. In DNA, the CDR3 is TGTGCCAGCAGCCAAGATCACAGGGGATATGATGAAGCTTTCTTT. This encodes CASSQDHRGYDEAFF.

The chain combines TRBV6-2 or TRBV6-3 with TRBJ2-4; weak D call: TRBD2 (5 bases). Germline V CDR1 and CDR2: MNHEY, SVGEGT. The CDR3 length is 20 residues. Between the trimmed V and J ends, which lost 2 bases and 0 bases, there was a span of 23 bases. This chain's CDR3 is CASSYPFGAVLDIAKNIQYF. Written as DNA, the CDR3 is TGTGCCAGCAGTTACCCCTTTGGCGCTGTACTAGATATAGCCAAAAACATTCAGTACTTC.

V gene TRBV6-5 combines with J gene TRBJ1-2, with a possible D match to TRBD1 (5 bases). The CDR3 is 13 residues long. The germline V gene encodes CDR1 MNHEY and CDR2 SVGAGI. With 8 bases removed from V and 2 bases from J, the gap between germline ends came to 12 bases. CDR3 in DNA: TGTGCCAGCGTGGGGGGGAGCAACTATGGCTACACCTTC. Protein product: CASVGGSNYGYTF.

V usage is TRBV28 and J usage is TRBJ1-2; perhaps TRBD1 as D (5 bases). The germline V gene encodes CDR1 MDHEN and CDR2 SYDVKM. Trimming shortened V by 10 bases and J by 2 bases, and 23 bases separated the two germline ends. The CDR3 has 16 amino acids. CDR3: CATASIGARSNYGYTF. The CDR3, as DNA: TGTGCCACCGCCTCCATAGGGGCGCGTTCCAACTATGGCTACACCTTC.

The V and J genes are TRBV6-1 and TRBJ1-5; D possibly corresponds to TRBD1 (6 bases). Between the trimmed V and J ends, which lost 2 bases and 7 bases, there was a span of 18 bases. The length of the CDR3 is 16 residues. From germline, CDR1 is MNHNS and CDR2 SASEGT. Written as DNA, the CDR3 is TGTGCCAGCAGTGAACAGGTCCAGGGGTTTGGGCAGCCCCAGCATTTT. This sequence encodes CASSEQVQGFGQPQHF.

The chain has TRBV15 and TRBJ2-2, with no clear D. V shed 0 bases and J shed 7 bases, with 12 bases lying between them. Germline CDR1 and CDR2: LNHNV and YYDKDF (reference sequence). This CDR3 spans 15 amino acids. The CDR3 bases are TGTGCCACCAGCAGAGATCGCCAGGTCGGCGGGGAGCTGTTTTTT. Amino acids: CATSRDRQVGGELFF.

This rearrangement joins TRBV5-4 to TRBJ1-6, with D unclear. The germline V and J ends were trimmed by 5 bases and 0 bases, with 12 bases remaining between them. CDR3 length: 16 amino acids. Germline CDR1 is SGHNT and CDR2 is YYREEE (reference sequence). This CDR3 is CASRTDLDSYNSPLHF. The DNA of the CDR3 is TGTGCCAGCAGGACCGATCTAGACTCCTATAATTCACCCCTCCACTTT.

V usage is TRBV28 and J usage is TRBJ2-2, with 9 bases matching TRBD1. CDR3 length: 16 residues. The trim removed 6 bases at V and 3 bases at J, leaving 8 bases unmatched. Germline CDR1 reads MDHEN; CDR2 reads SYDVKM. For the CDR3, the DNA is TGTGCCAGCAGAACAGGGGGCGTTTTGTACACCGGGGAGCTGTTTTTT. This encodes CASRTGGVLYTGELFF.

The rearrangement links TRBV28 to TRBJ1-2; unclear D gene. This CDR3 spans 11 amino acids. V lost 6 bases, J lost 2 bases, and 4 bases lay in between. The germline V gene encodes CDR1 MDHEN and CDR2 SYDVKM. CDR3 nucleotide sequence: TGTGCCAGCAGCCCGAACTATGGCTACACCTTC. It is translated as CASSPNYGYTF.

V is TRBV18 and J is TRBJ2-7, with TRBD2 matching 11 bases. There are 15 residues in the CDR3. From germline, CDR1 is KGHSH and CDR2 LQKENI. Unmatched junction bases numbered 6, after V lost 3 bases and J lost 5 bases. This CDR3 is CASSPTSGSTHEQYF. The CDR3 nucleotides read TGTGCCAGCTCACCTACTAGCGGGAGTACCCACGAGCAGTACTTC.